This T cell receptor beta chain is drawn from a study of cytomegalovirus exposure and HLA in healthy donors (dated by TCRdb to about 2017). For the study in its entirety: An earlier analysis of under 600 of the donors reported approximately 300 Gb of sequence data and about 100 million unique TCR beta sequences from roughly 180 million T cells. Roughly 300 gigabases of sequencing data and 75 million to 85 million unique TCR sequences made up an early release that covered fewer than 650 HLA-typed donors. All discovery cohort repertoires had been generated using a single sequencing platform. HLA typing included class I and class II loci at four-digit resolution. Rather than using new phenotypic data, the later analysis identified candidate immune exposures from TCR beta sequences and from how often those sequences occurred across donors. To study patterns of TCR occurrence, a later analysis re-analyzed previously published TCR beta repertoires from several hundred donors and added high-resolution HLA genotyping. The number of donors typed differed by locus, with about 629-640 for A, B, C, DRB1 and DQB1, about 500 for DQA1, 600 to 610 for DPA1, and 472 for DPB1. Across around 400 genotyped donors of the cohort, an average of approximately 240,000 unique TCR beta nucleotide sequences per donor were sequenced, and roughly 17% of those sequences were non-productive. To predict cytomegalovirus infection status, the study brought together high-throughput TCR immunosequencing, statistical association of individual TCRs with disease status, and machine learning. Because of strong linkage in the cohort, a handful of DR-DQ haplotypes were treated as single units for association and clustering. Donor age, sex, ethnicity and CMV serostatus were compiled together with the repertoire data. Besides the first cohort of some 670 subjects, a separate validation cohort made up of 120 different subjects was used. An earlier analysis of about 600 of the donors used high-throughput TCR beta sequencing to judge whether each TCR beta V gene segment behaved as functional or pseudogenic. Of the roughly 400 genotyped donors, 81% fell in the genetic ancestry cluster associated with self-reported Caucasian donors. In a later genetic analysis, genome-wide SNP genotypes for about 65% of the roughly 670 donors were used, and that subset was treated as a discovery cohort. The T cell repertoires of some 670 subjects were profiled by immunosequencing and related to cytomegalovirus serostatus. The study aimed to test whether signatures of past pathogen exposure could be identified by cataloging public T cell receptors.

The library was generated by the immunoSEQ multiplex PCR assay. A mixture of 60 forward primers for TCR Vbeta segments and 13 reverse primers for TCR Jbeta segments was used in the multiplex PCR. The CDR3 region of rearranged TCR beta genes was amplified from genomic DNA with a multiplex PCR assay. Amplified TCR beta libraries were sequenced as 87-base-pair reads on the Illumina HiSeq System. The authors' analysis ran thus. Across the 700 or so repertoires, a later analysis counted roughly 77 million unique TCR beta chains, roughly 11 million of which were shared by at least two donors. Raw reads were error-corrected and collapsed into unique sequences with a nearest-neighbor algorithm that merged closely related sequences to remove PCR and sequencing errors. V, D and J gene segments were assigned by aligning CDR3 sequences to IMGT reference sequences. Each retained sequence needed at least a six-nucleotide match to both a V gene segment and a J gene segment. Rearrangements were called productive when the CDR3 lacked stop codons and stayed in frame with V and J; all others were non-productive. Following IMGT convention, CDR3 was defined as the stretch from the second conserved V-encoded cysteine to the conserved J-encoded phenylalanine. Sequences without an unambiguous match to a single V gene segment were excluded from the earlier analysis of a few hundred of the donors. An earlier analysis of just under 600 of the donors called V segments functional above 56.7% productive rearrangements and segregating when the between-donor standard deviation exceeded 5%. A statistical classification framework was built to diagnose cytomegalovirus status from the catalog of TCR beta chain sequences. In a later analysis, TCR nucleotide sequences were compared against IMGT/GENE-DB human TR gene sequences so that V and J genes could be assigned. In a later analysis, CDR3 sequences and most-parsimonious VDJ recombination scenarios were assigned using the TCRdist pipeline. In a later analysis, each TCR beta chain was defined by its CDR3 amino acid sequence together with its V-gene family, and reads without a unique V-gene family were excluded. As a way to deal with suspected cross-contamination and a sequencing artifact, a later analysis dropped hundreds of nucleotide sequences that were highly shared and had low generation probability. A later analysis calculated a clonal expansion index for each public chain from normalized within-repertoire ranks of inferred template counts. In a later analysis, generation probabilities were computed using a VDJ recombination model fitted to out-of-frame rearrangements, and the results were checked against IGoR. In a later analysis, hypergeometric tests were used to score TCR-TCR, TCR-HLA and TCR-CMV co-occurrence, with a repertoire-size bias correction applied to TCR pairs. A later analysis estimated false discovery rates by permuting HLA or CMV assignments 20 times. In a later analysis, co-occurring TCRs were grouped using DBSCAN, and TCRdist sequence similarity was added for clustering within HLA-allele-positive subsets. Co-occurrence clustering excluded repertoires with fewer than 30,000 or more than 120,000 public chains, plus five with anomalous nucleotide sharing. TCRdb holds this immuneACCESS table with in-frame rearrangements only. Some clones are missing; in checked studies, unresolved V genes explain under half, and the rest has no known cause. The V and J calls and the clone size are those of that table, but D and trimming were determined from the DNA. In this sample the table shows approximately 100,000 clones, approximately 70% of which occur a single time. The ten largest account for approximately 11% of the sample.

Study-level results and caveats: Because some donors lacked HLA typing at each locus, the association tests relied only on the typed subset. It was suggested by the authors that the approach could potentially be generalized to other disease states and immunological phenotypes. Because counts were too low, seventeen rarely observed V segments, including chromosome 9 orphons, were left out of the earlier analysis of several hundred of the donors. For the cohort, immune exposure information was limited to CMV serostatus. The study listed 164 TCR beta chains as associated with cytomegalovirus. A cluster of highly shared sequence variants was judged likely to be a technical artifact of the sequencing pipeline. Correlated functional status among segregating V segments might be attributable to linkage disequilibrium, but an unknown experimental factor could not be ruled out. Because the 87-base-pair reads could not distinguish some IMGT-functional V segments, including TRBV6-2 and TRBV6-3, those segments were excluded. A later analysis associated 16,951 TCR beta sequences with specific HLA alleles at a false discovery rate of 0.05. Compared with the roughly 700-donor mean, donors in an Asian-associated ancestry cluster had fewer N-insertions in productive TCRs, according to a later genetic analysis. When HLA alleles, especially DR and DQ, strongly co-occurred, attributing TCR associations to individual alleles was difficult. Compared with equally common non-associated chains, HLA-associated TCR beta chains in a later analysis were more clonally expanded and had lower generation probabilities. The classifier was reported to diagnose cytomegalovirus status with high specificity and sensitivity in both the original cohort and the validation cohort. According to a later analysis, parvovirus B19, influenza, CMV and Epstein-Barr virus appeared linked to several top co-occurrence clusters. Three of the identified cytomegalovirus-associated TCR beta chains were confirmed in vitro to be specific for cytomegalovirus antigens. According to a later analysis, most CMV-associated TCR beta chains appeared to be HLA-restricted, and the HLA associations seemed to be driven largely by CMV exposure. Sequencing depth was assumed to be roughly uniform across donors in the presence/absence analyses, though that assumption may not hold. A further reported finding was that TCR beta sequences accurately predicted the HLA-A and HLA-B alleles for most subjects in the first cohort. In a later analysis, TCR association rates were found to vary across HLA loci, with the most associated TCRs seen for DRB1 alleles and the fewest for HLA-C alleles. Across donors, most TCR sequences were observed very rarely, whereas some public TCRs were present in many individuals. A later genetic analysis associated a missense DCLRE1C variant with V-gene and J-gene trimming of TCR beta chains, and an independent cohort replicated the association. In an earlier analysis of 587 of the donors, most TCR beta V segments were observed in productive rearrangements about 87% or about 30% of the time, broadly matching IMGT annotations. This cohort had only TCR beta chains sequenced, and the lack of alpha or paired-chain data limited which features could be detected.

This clone was counted a single time. Its binding antigen is unknown. No clone much larger than this one lies a single base away; base qualities are absent. In total, approximately 700 healthy bone marrow donors made up the cohort. Cohort members were all nominally healthy when sampled, although unrecorded immune exposures were likely present. The donor was CMV seropositive and belonged to the group of 270 or so seropositive cohort members. Each donor provided a peripheral blood sample, and peripheral blood mononuclear cells were used for TCR beta sequencing. The Qiagen DNeasy Blood Extraction Kit was used to extract genomic DNA from the blood cell samples. The CDR3, from cysteine to phenylalanine, totals 15 residues. Just CDR3 DNA is preserved here, 45 bases in frame from base 1. Looking up the germline V gene (reference sequence) yields CDR1 GTSNPN and CDR2 SVGIG. Trimming at the junction amounts to 4 bases on V and 4 bases on J, and the germline ends lie 19 bases apart.

Sequencing used PBMCs. This TCR was sampled from a man aged 40-49 years in good health and CMV-seropositive. Rearrangement joined TRBV30 to TRBJ1-2; perhaps TRBD1 is the D gene, with 6 bases matching. CDR3 sequence: CAWMGGARTLYGYTF. The base sequence is TGTGCCTGGATGGGGGGGGCGCGGACCCTCTATGGCTACACCTTC.